Sequencing of this T cell receptor beta chain was carried out in a study of shared clonotypes between healthy human individuals. At the level of the study: Every donor yielded three CD4 naive, three CD4 memory, two CD8 naive and one CD8 memory plate.

This CDR3 is 12 amino acids long. Germline CDR1 is MNHEY and CDR2 is SVGAGI. V lost 5 bases to trimming and J lost 7 bases, with 9 bases between them. TCRdb's copy holds only in-frame clones and misses some; the assay was immunoSEQ multiplex PCR. The sample carries approximately 2.4 million clones, roughly 95% recorded once. Among the donors, all were Caucasian adults who lived in Nashville, Tennessee. The V gene is TRBV6-5, the J gene TRBJ1-3, with no clear D. The sequencing input was naive CD4+ T cells sorted from blood. Subset of the sample: CD45RA+ positively selected. The receptor was derived from a man between 18 and 29 years old in good health. In DNA, the CDR3 is TGTGCCAGCAGTACCGTAGGGAACACCATATATTTT. This codes for CASSTVGNTIYF.